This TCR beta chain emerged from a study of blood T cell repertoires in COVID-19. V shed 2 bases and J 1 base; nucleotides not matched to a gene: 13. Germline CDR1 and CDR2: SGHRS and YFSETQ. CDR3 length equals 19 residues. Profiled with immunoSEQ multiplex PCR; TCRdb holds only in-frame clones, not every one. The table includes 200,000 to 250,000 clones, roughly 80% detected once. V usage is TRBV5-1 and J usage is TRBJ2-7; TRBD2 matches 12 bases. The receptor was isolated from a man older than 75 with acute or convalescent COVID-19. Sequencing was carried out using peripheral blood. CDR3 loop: CASSLRPSTSGGSSYEQYF. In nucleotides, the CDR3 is TGCGCCAGCAGCTTAAGGCCCTCCACTAGCGGGGGGTCGTCCTACGAGCAGTACTTC.